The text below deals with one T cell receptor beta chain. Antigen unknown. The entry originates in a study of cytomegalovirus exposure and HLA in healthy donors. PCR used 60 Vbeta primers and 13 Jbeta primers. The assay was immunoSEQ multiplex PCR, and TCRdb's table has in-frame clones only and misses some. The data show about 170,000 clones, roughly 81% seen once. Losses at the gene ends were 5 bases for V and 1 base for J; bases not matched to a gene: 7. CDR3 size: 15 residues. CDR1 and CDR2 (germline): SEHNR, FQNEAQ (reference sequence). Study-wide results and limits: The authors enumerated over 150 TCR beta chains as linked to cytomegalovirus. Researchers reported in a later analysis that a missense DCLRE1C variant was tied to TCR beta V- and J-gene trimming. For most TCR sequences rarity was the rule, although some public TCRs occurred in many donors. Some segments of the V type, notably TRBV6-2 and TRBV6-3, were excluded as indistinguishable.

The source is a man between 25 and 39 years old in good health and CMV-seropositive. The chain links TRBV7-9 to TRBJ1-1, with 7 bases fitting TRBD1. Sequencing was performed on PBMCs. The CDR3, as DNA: TGTGCCAGCAGCATAAGACAGGGCCCGAACACTGAAGCTTTCTTT. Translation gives CASSIRQGPNTEAFF. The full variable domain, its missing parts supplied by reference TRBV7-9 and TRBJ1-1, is DTGVSQNPRHKITKRGQNVTFRCDPISEHNRLYWYRQTLGQGPEFLTYFQNEAQLEKSRLLSDRFSAERPKGSFSTLEIQRTEQGDSAMYLCASSIRQGPNTEAFFGQGTRLTVV.